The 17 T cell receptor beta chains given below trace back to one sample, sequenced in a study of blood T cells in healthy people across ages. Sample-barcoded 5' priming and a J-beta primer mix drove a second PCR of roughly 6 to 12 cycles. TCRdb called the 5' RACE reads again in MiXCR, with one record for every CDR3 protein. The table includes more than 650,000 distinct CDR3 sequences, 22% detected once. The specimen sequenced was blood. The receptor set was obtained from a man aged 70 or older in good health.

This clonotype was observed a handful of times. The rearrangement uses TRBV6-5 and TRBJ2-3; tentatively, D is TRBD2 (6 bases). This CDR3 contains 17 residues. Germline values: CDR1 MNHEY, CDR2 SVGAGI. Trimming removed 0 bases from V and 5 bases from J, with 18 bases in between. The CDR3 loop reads CASSYSLRQGGIDTQYF. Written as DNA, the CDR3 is TGTGCCAGCAGTTACTCCCTCAGGCAGGGCGGGATAGATACGCAGTATTTT.

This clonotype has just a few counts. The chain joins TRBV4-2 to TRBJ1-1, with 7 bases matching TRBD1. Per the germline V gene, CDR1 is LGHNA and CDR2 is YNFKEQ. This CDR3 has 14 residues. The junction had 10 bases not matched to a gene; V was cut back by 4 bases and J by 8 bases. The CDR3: CASSRTRGSHEAFF. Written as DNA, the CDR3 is TGTGCCAGCAGCCGGACCAGGGGGAGCCACGAAGCTTTCTTT.

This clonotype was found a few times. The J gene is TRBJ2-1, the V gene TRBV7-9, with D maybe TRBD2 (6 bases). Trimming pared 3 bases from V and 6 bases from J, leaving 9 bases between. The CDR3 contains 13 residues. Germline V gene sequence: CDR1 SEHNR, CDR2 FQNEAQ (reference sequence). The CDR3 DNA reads TGTGCCAGCAGCTTGGGCGGGACCAATGAGCAGTTCTTC. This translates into CASSLGGTNEQFF.

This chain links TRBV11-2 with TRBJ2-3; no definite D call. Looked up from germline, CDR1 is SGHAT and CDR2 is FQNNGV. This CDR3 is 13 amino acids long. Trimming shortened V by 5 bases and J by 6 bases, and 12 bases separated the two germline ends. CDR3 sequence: CASSPTPGDTQYF. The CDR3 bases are TGTGCCAGCAGCCCGACCCCCGGGGATACGCAGTATTTT.

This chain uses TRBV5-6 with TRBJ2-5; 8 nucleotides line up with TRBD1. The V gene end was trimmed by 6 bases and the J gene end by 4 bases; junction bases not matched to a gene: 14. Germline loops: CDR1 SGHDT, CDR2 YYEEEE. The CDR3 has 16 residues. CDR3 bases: TGTGCCAGCAACTTACTACCGGACAGGGTATCAGAGACCCAGTACTTC. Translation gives CASNLLPDRVSETQYF.

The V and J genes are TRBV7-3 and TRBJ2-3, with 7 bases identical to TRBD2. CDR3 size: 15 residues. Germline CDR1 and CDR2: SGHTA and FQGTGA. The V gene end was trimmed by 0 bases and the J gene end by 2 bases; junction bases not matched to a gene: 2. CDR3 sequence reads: CASSLTGLTTDTQYF. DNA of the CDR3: TGTGCCAGCAGCTTAACGGGACTAACCACAGATACGCAGTATTTT.

CDR3 amino acids: CSARDRDRRVTNEKLFF. DNA for the CDR3: TGCAGTGCTAGAGATAGGGACAGGCGGGTAACTAATGAAAAACTGTTTTTT. The chain has TRBV20-1 and TRBJ1-4; 8 bases are a match to TRBD1. This CDR3 has 17 residues. Trimming cost V 0 bases and J 1 base; bases outside gene matches: 7. Germline V gene sequence: CDR1 DFQATT, CDR2 SNEGSKA (reference sequence).

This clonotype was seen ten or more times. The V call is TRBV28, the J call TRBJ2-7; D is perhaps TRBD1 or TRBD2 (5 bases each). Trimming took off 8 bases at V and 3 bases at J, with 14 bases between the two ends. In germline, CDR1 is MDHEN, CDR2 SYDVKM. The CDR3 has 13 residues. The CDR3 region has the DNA TGTGCCAGCTCCAGAGGGACGCTCTACGAGCAGTACTTC. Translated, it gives CASSRGTLYEQYF.

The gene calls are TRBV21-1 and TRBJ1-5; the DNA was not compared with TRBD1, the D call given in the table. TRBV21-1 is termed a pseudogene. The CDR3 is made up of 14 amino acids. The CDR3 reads CASSKEGVDQPQHF. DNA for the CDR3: TGTGCCAGCAGCAAAGAAGGGGTCGATCAGCCCCAGCATTTT.

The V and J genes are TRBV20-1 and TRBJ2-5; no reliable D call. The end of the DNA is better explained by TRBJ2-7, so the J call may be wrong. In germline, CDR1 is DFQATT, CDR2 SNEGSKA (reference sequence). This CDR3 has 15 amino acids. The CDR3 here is CSAFPPVRANYEQYF. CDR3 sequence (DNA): TGCAGTGCTTTCCCTCCAGTTAGGGCCAATTACGAGCAGTACTTC.

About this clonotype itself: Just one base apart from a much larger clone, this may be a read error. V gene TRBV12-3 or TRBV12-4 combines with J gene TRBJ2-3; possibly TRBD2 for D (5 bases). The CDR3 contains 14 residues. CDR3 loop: CASRSTGSTDAQYF. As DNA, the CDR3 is TGTGCCAGCAGATCGACTGGGAGCACAGATGCGCAGTATTTT.

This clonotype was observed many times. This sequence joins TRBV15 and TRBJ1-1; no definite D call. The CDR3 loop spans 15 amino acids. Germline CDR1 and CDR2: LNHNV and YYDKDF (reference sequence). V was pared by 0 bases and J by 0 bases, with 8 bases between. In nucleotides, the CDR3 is TGTGCCACCAGCAGAGAAAGGTTACTGAACACTGAAGCTTTCTTT. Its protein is CATSRERLLNTEAFF.

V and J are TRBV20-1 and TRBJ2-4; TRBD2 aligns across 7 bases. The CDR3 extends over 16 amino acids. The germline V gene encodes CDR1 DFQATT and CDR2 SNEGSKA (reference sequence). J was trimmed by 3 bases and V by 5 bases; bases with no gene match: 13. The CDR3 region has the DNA TGCAGTGCTCCCGCTTTGGGGGGGTTCGGCAAAAACATTCAGTACTTC. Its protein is CSAPALGGFGKNIQYF.

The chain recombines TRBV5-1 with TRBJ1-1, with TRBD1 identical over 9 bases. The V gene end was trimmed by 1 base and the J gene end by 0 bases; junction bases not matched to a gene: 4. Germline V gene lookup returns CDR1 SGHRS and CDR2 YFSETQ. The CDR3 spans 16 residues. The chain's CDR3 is CASSLTDRGMNTEAFF. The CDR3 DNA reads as TGCGCCAGCAGCTTGACAGACAGGGGGATGAACACTGAAGCTTTCTTT.

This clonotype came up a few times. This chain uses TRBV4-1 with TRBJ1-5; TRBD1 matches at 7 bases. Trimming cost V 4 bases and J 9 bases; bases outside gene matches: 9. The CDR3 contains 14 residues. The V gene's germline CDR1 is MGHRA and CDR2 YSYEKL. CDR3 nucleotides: TGCGCCAGCAGCCCTGAGGGGGCGAGCGGGCCCCAGCATTTT. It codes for CASSPEGASGPQHF.

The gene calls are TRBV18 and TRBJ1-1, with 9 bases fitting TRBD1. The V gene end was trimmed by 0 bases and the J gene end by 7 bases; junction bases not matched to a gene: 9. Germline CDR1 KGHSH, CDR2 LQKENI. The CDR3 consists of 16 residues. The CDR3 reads CASSPPGQGVWNEAFF. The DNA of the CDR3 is TGTGCCAGCTCACCACCGGGACAGGGTGTTTGGAATGAAGCTTTCTTT.

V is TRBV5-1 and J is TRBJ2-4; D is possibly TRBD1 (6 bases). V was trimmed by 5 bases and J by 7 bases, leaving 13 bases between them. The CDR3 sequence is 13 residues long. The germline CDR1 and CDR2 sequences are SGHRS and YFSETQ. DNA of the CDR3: TGCGCCAGCAGTGGGGGCTCGGGGAACATTCAGTACTTC. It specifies CASSGGSGNIQYF.